This TCR beta chain comes out of a study of blood T cell repertoires in COVID-19. For the study at large: COVID-19 samples from acute and convalescent phases originated in the United States, Italy and Spain.

V lost 4 bases to trimming and J lost 10 bases; unmatched junction nucleotides: 15. The CDR3 sequence is 17 residues long. The germline CDR1 and CDR2 sequences are MDHEN and SYDVKM. Assay: immunoSEQ multiplex PCR; the TCRdb copy retains only in-frame clones and omits some. The table includes a few hundred thousand clones, approximately 88% detected once. V usage is TRBV28 and J usage is TRBJ1-6; 8 bases map to TRBD1. Sequencing was done on a sample of peripheral blood. This receptor was taken from a man aged 35 to 55 with acute or convalescent COVID-19. The chain's CDR3 is CASSSPGPGQVVSPLHF. The CDR3 DNA sequence: TGTGCCAGCAGTTCCCCCGGACCGGGACAGGTAGTGTCACCCCTCCACTTT.